This entry lists 26 T cell receptor beta chains sequenced from one sample in a study of cytomegalovirus exposure and HLA in healthy donors. PCR amplification relied on 60 Vbeta primers (plus 13 Jbeta primers). Some clones are missing from TCRdb's copy, which holds only in-frame ones; the method was immunoSEQ multiplex PCR. The repertoire holds tens of thousands of clones, with roughly 79% as singletons. Sequenced material: PBMCs. The receptors were sampled from a female donor in good health and CMV-seronegative.

The chain uses TRBV19 and TRBJ1-6; 7 bases are shared with TRBD1. Germline lookup yields CDR1 LNHDA and CDR2 SQIVND (reference sequence). The CDR3 consists of 15 residues. V lost 3 bases, J lost 7 bases, and 6 bases stayed unmatched. CDR3 DNA: TGTGCCAGTAGTATCACCCAGGGGGAGAATTCACCCCTCCACTTT. Translated, it gives CASSITQGENSPLHF.

V is TRBV27 and J is TRBJ1-5; 7 bases match TRBD1. The germline CDR1 and CDR2 sequences are MNHEY and SMNVEV (reference sequence). CDR3 size: 14 residues. Trimming cost V 6 bases and J 3 bases; bases outside gene matches: 5. This CDR3 reads CASSLQGFNQPQHF. CDR3 bases: TGTGCCAGCAGCCTACAGGGGTTCAATCAGCCCCAGCATTTT.

This clone has a handful of counts. This chain uses TRBV30 with TRBJ1-1; 9 bases match TRBD1. The CDR3 loop spans 13 amino acids. J was trimmed by 1 base and V by 5 bases; bases with no gene match: 2. Germline CDR1 reads GTSNPN; CDR2 reads SVGIG (reference sequence). The CDR3 loop reads CAWDRGANTEAFF. DNA of the CDR3: TGTGCCTGGGACAGGGGGGCGAACACTGAAGCTTTCTTT. The complete variable domain, with remaining parts taken from reference TRBV30 and TRBJ1-1, reads SQTIHQWPATLVQPVGSPLSLECTVEGTSNPNLYWYRQAAGRGLQLLFYSVGIGQISSEVPQNLSASRPQDRQFILSSKKLLLSDSGFYLCAWDRGANTEAFFGQGTRLTVV.

For the CDR3, the DNA is TGTGCCACCCGGCGGTCCAGCGAAGCTTTCTTT. Its protein is CATRRSSEAFF. This rearrangement joins TRBV27 to TRBJ1-1; D remains ambiguous. V lost 10 bases, J lost 8 bases, and 14 bases lay in between. Germline loops: CDR1 MNHEY, CDR2 SMNVEV (reference sequence). The CDR3 runs 11 residues.

This chain links TRBV4-1 with TRBJ2-7; TRBD2 might be the D (6 bases). From germline, CDR1 is MGHRA and CDR2 YSYEKL. Trimming pared 0 bases from V and 0 bases from J, leaving 12 bases between. This CDR3 is built from 16 residues. CDR3 in DNA: TGCGCCAGCAGCCAAGATGGAGCGGGCCTCTCCTACGAGCAGTACTTC. Its translation: CASSQDGAGLSYEQYF.

The chain couples TRBV2 to TRBJ2-1; D is unresolved. CDR1 and CDR2 (germline): SNHLY, FYNNEI. The V end lost 7 bases, the J end lost 4 bases, and 11 bases lay between the germline ends. CDR3 size: 13 residues. In nucleotides, the CDR3 is TGTGCCAGCAAGGCAGCGAGATACAATGAGCAGTTCTTC. Amino acid sequence: CASKAARYNEQFF.

The CDR3 loop is CASSAGTGGSPLHF. The CDR3 region has the DNA TGTGCCAGCAGCGCCGGGACAGGGGGGTCACCCCTCCACTTT. The chain joins TRBV6-5 to TRBJ1-6; 11 bases are shared with TRBD1. The CDR3 sequence is 14 residues long. From germline, CDR1 is MNHEY and CDR2 SVGAGI. V shed 6 bases and J 10 bases; nucleotides not matched to a gene: 5.

This rearrangement joins TRBV11-3 to TRBJ1-6, with D maybe TRBD1 (5 bases). Trimming stripped 5 bases from V and 9 bases from J, with 11 bases between. Looked up from germline, CDR1 is SGHNT and CDR2 is YENEEA. This CDR3 region has 13 residues. The CDR3 bases are TGTGCCAGCAGCCTAACCGGGGGTTCACCCCTCCACTTT. Translating gives CASSLTGGSPLHF.

V usage is TRBV2 and J usage is TRBJ1-4; D is uncertain. Trimming stripped 0 bases from V and 4 bases from J, with 15 bases between. The CDR3 contains 17 residues. Germline values: CDR1 SNHLY, CDR2 FYNNEI. CDR3 sequence reads: CASSEALRGRNNEKLFF. DNA of the CDR3: TGTGCCAGCAGTGAAGCGCTTCGTGGGCGAAATAATGAAAAACTGTTTTTT.

J is TRBJ2-7 and V is TRBV6-1; perhaps TRBD2 as D (6 bases). Per the germline V gene, CDR1 is MNHNS and CDR2 is SASEGT. The V and J ends lost 4 bases and 3 bases respectively, with 10 bases between them. This CDR3 comprises 13 residues. This CDR3 reads CASSAGSGYEQYF. Written as DNA, the CDR3 is TGTGCCAGCAGTGCTGGTAGCGGCTACGAGCAGTACTTC.

J is TRBJ2-7 and V is TRBV6-1, with 9 bases lining up with TRBD1. The CDR3 spans 13 residues. Germline V gene sequence: CDR1 MNHNS, CDR2 SASEGT. Germline trimming cut 6 bases from V and 4 bases from J; bases unmatched to any gene: 4. CDR3 residues: CASRPGQGYEQYF. The CDR3 DNA reads as TGTGCCAGCAGGCCGGGACAGGGTTACGAGCAGTACTTC.

This clone has only a few counts. The CDR3 DNA reads as TGTGCCAGCATCAATAGCGGACCCTACGAGCAGTACTTC. It specifies CASINSGPYEQYF. The V gene is TRBV28, the J gene TRBJ2-7; perhaps TRBD2 as D (6 bases). The CDR3 extends over 13 amino acids. Germline V lookup: CDR1 MDHEN, CDR2 SYDVKM. Trimming shortened V by 7 bases and J by 2 bases, and 12 bases separated the two germline ends.

J is TRBJ1-2 and V is TRBV19; perhaps TRBD1 as D (6 bases). The CDR3 runs 13 residues. V lost 7 bases, J lost 8 bases, and 17 bases lay in between. Germline V gene sequence: CDR1 LNHDA, CDR2 SQIVND (reference sequence). CDR3 loop: CASTTGQGEGYTF. CDR3 coding DNA: TGTGCCAGTACCACGGGACAAGGAGAAGGCTACACCTTC.

V usage is TRBV7-2 and J usage is TRBJ2-2; D perhaps matches TRBD2 (6 bases). V lost 5 bases to trimming and J lost 2 bases, with 15 bases between them. This CDR3 is 16 amino acids long. In germline, CDR1 is SGHTA, CDR2 FQGNSA. The CDR3: CASSPSGGVNTGELFF. The CDR3 DNA reads as TGTGCCAGCAGCCCCTCAGGAGGGGTTAACACCGGGGAGCTGTTTTTT.

This chain links TRBV28 with TRBJ1-6; 7 positions match TRBD1. The CDR3 contains 15 residues. Germline V gene lookup returns CDR1 MDHEN and CDR2 SYDVKM. Germline trimming cut 5 bases from V and 8 bases from J; bases unmatched to any gene: 9. The CDR3 spells CASSPQGRIDSPLHF. As DNA, the CDR3 is TGTGCCAGCAGTCCACAGGGGAGGATCGATTCACCCCTCCACTTT.

This sequence joins TRBV12-2 and TRBJ2-1; the D call TRBD2 from the table was never checked on the DNA. TRBV12-2 is designated a pseudogene. This CDR3 is built from 20 residues. The CDR3 nucleotides read TGTGCAAGTCGCTTGCGGCGGGACTCCCAGCCCCTGACCTCCTACAATGAGCAGTTCTTC. Its translation is CASRLRRDSQPLTSYNEQFF.

The rearrangement joins TRBV30 to TRBJ1-2; TRBD1 aligns across 8 bases. This CDR3 contains 13 residues. The junction had 6 bases not matched to a gene; V was cut back by 1 base and J by 8 bases. Per the germline V gene, CDR1 is GTSNPN and CDR2 is SVGIG (reference sequence). The CDR3 loop is CAWSERQGRGYTF. The CDR3, as DNA: TGTGCCTGGAGTGAAAGACAGGGGAGGGGCTACACCTTC.

This clone was seen more than once but under ten times. The rearrangement joins TRBV5-4 to TRBJ1-2, with D unclear. The CDR3 sequence is 13 residues long. Trimming removed 2 bases from V and 6 bases from J, with 11 bases in between. Germline CDR1 SGHNT, CDR2 YYREEE (reference sequence). The CDR3 is CASSLALQDGYTF. Here the CDR3 DNA reads TGTGCCAGCAGCTTAGCTCTTCAGGATGGCTACACCTTC.

The V gene is TRBV6-1, the J gene TRBJ2-7; 10 nucleotides line up with TRBD1. Germline V gene lookup returns CDR1 MNHNS and CDR2 SASEGT. Trimming removed 11 bases from V and 5 bases from J; junction bases left unmatched: 9. The CDR3 consists of 13 residues. CDR3 in DNA: TGTGCCGGTTCGACAGGGGGCGGAAACGAGCAGTACTTC. Residues: CAGSTGGGNEQYF.

The chain uses TRBV7-8 and TRBJ1-5, with 9 bases aligning to TRBD1. Per germline, CDR1 SGHVS and CDR2 FQNEAQ. CDR3 length: 15 amino acids. Unmatched junction bases numbered 11, after V lost 7 bases and J lost 7 bases. CDR3 DNA: TGTGCCAGCAAACTGGGACAGGGACTTCTCCAGCCCCAGCATTTT. Encoded protein: CASKLGQGLLQPQHF.

This sequence joins TRBV16 and TRBJ1-2; D gene unclear. Germline assignment: CDR1 KGHSY and CDR2 FQNENV. CDR3 length: 14 amino acids. Trimming took 1 base from V and 2 from J, leaving 8 bases between them. The CDR3 region is CASSQLNLNYGYTF. The CDR3 nucleotides are TGTGCCAGCAGCCAATTAAACCTAAACTATGGCTACACCTTC.

The chain has TRBV5-1 and TRBJ1-3; D unclear. Germline assignment: CDR1 SGHRS and CDR2 YFSETQ. The germline V and J ends were trimmed by 4 bases and 1 base, with 12 bases remaining between them. The CDR3 has 15 amino acids. The CDR3 coding sequence is TGCGCCAGCAGCCCCAGGACGGGATCTGGAAACACCATATATTTT. Its protein is CASSPRTGSGNTIYF.

CDR3 DNA sequence: TGCAGCGTTGGACAGGGGACCGGGGAGCTGTTTTTT. Translation: CSVGQGTGELFF. This sequence joins TRBV29-1 and TRBJ2-2, with TRBD1 matching over 8 bases. Trimming took 4 bases from V and 5 from J; bases not matched to a gene: 0. The germline gives CDR1 SQVTM, CDR2 ANQGSEA. The CDR3 contains 12 residues.

CDR3 bases: TGTGCCAGCGTTAGCGGGGGGTCCGGGGATACGCAGTATTTT. Amino acids: CASVSGGSGDTQYF. This chain links TRBV7-9 with TRBJ2-3, with 10 bases lining up with TRBD2. Germline V gene data show CDR1 as SEHNR and CDR2 as FQNEAQ (reference sequence). With V trimmed by 8 bases and J by 6 bases, 8 bases remained unmatched. The CDR3 sequence is 14 residues long.

The chain recombines TRBV5-1 with TRBJ2-2; TRBD2 agrees at 7 bases. Germline values: CDR1 SGHRS, CDR2 YFSETQ. The V gene end was trimmed by 3 bases and the J gene end by 6 bases; junction bases not matched to a gene: 5. This CDR3 contains 14 residues. The CDR3 reads CASSWGAGAGELFF. The CDR3 DNA reads TGCGCCAGCAGCTGGGGTGCGGGGGCCGGGGAGCTGTTTTTT.

CDR3 DNA: TGTGCCAGCTCACTCACTAGCGGACTCTCCTACGAGCAGTACTTC. Amino acids: CASSLTSGLSYEQYF. This chain joins TRBV18 and TRBJ2-7, with 8 bases lining up with TRBD2. J lost 0 bases, V lost 4 bases, and 5 bases had no gene match. Looked up from germline, CDR1 is KGHSH and CDR2 is LQKENI. The CDR3 is 15 residues long.